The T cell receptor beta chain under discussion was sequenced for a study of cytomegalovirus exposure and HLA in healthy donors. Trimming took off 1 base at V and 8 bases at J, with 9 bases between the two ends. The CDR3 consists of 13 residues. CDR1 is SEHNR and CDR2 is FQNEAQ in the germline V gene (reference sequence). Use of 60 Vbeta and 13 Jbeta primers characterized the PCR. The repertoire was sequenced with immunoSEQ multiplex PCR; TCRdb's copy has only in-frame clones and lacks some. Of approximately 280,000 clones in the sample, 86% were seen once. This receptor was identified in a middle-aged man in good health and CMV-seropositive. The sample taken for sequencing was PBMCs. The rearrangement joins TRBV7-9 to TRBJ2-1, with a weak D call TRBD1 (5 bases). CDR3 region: CASSLVRVYEQFF. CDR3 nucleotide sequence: TGTGCCAGCAGCTTAGTCAGGGTTTATGAGCAGTTCTTC.